Listed here is a single T cell receptor (beta chain). This clone's antigen is unknown. No quality values exist for individual bases; no much larger clone is one base distant. Profiling of TCR beta VDJ combinations and CDR3 sequences used genomic DNA as the template. TCR repertoire sequencing was run on an Illumina HiSeq 2000. The authors processed their data as follows. Repertoire assessment relied on Simpson's diversity index, CDR3 size and DJ length profiles, and TRBV/TRBJ rearrangement plots. The immunodominant clone was defined as the most abundant DNA sequence in deep sequencing data. CDR3 amino acid sequences were screened for sharing across subjects and were compared with published repertoires and the VDJdb database. Starting from the raw public reads, TCRdb applied fastp trimming at Q25, assembled clones with MiXCR and retained in-frame beta chains. Rows with one shared CDR3 protein collapse into an entry with the most common genes and DNA. What appears here as the V and J calls and clone size reflects TCRdb's work, not the paper's. The sample table holds approximately 200,000 distinct CDR3 sequences, of which 60% to 65% were seen once. In total, the top ten clones hold 29% of the sample.

The study deep-sequenced TCR repertoires of sorted CD4+ and CD8+ blood T cells from severe aplastic anemia patients and healthy subjects. Ficoll-Paque density gradient centrifugation was used to isolate peripheral blood mononuclear cells. CD4+ and CD8+ T cells were sorted by FACS or magnetic beads before DNA extraction. The record originates from a study of CD8+CD57+ T cells in acquired aplastic anemia (dated by TCRdb to about 2018). Regarding the research as a whole: DNA extracted from sorted CD4+ and CD8+ cells had a mean of about 3.2 ug, with a range of roughly 0.2 to 27.4 ug. For healthy donor samples, the average read count was about 10.8 million for CD4+ cells and 11 million to 14 million for CD8+ cells.

What the work shows at the level of the full study, not this receptor alone: Nearly 30 CD8+ CDR3 sequences were found in both patients and controls but appeared to be highly expressed in patients and within the immunodominant clones of the patients. No significant difference in CD8+ Simpson's diversity was found between patients and healthy controls (P=0.060).

Deletion took 7 bases off V and 3 bases off J, with a span of 19 bases between the germline ends. Via the germline V gene, CDR1 is ENHRY and CDR2 SYGVKD. The CDR3 contains 15 residues, cysteine and phenylalanine counted. The entry retains the CDR3 DNA only, 45 bases that are in frame from base 1. This receptor was identified in a human donor in good health. The chain is made from TRBV10-3 and TRBJ2-7, with the D segment possibly TRBD1 or TRBD2, each aligning over 7 bases. Sequenced input: sorted CD4+, CD8+, or CD8+CD57+ T cells (not recorded which) from PBMCs. The DNA reads TGTGCCATCATGGGGGGGAGACAGGGCGACTACGAGCAGTACTTC. This translates into CAIMGGRQGDYEQYF.